This T cell receptor (beta chain) emerged from a study of cytomegalovirus exposure and HLA in healthy donors. A multiplex PCR was run with 60 Vbeta primers and 13 Jbeta primers. Generated by immunoSEQ multiplex PCR, the TCRdb table keeps only in-frame clones and is missing some. The table shows around 140,000 clones, with approximately 87% occurring only once. Trimming stripped 5 bases from V and 0 bases from J, with 17 bases between. Germline V CDR1 and CDR2: SGHVS, FNYEAQ. This CDR3 has 16 amino acids. This receptor was obtained from a middle-aged man in good health and CMV-seronegative. The specimen sequenced was PBMCs. This chain links TRBV7-6 with TRBJ2-7; D might be TRBD2 (6 bases). CDR3 nucleotide sequence: TGTGCCAGCAGCGGGGGACTTCTCTCGGGCTCCTACGAGCAGTACTTC. This encodes CASSGGLLSGSYEQYF.